These T cell receptor beta chains were read from a single sample in a study of T cell changes during pregnancy in multiple sclerosis. Sequencing used immunoSEQ multiplex PCR; TCRdb keeps in-frame clones, though not all of them. The repertoire has about 79,000 clones, roughly 95% of them found once; the top ten carry about 0.72%. Sequencing used peripheral blood, obtained in the second trimester of pregnancy. The receptors come from a female donor in good health, enrolled as a control in a pregnancy study. Both conserved end residues are part of each CDR3. A D gene is named only where the DNA matches it firmly. A clone size is listed for some rows: how often the clone was seen (once, few, many), or a class if it is expanded.

v_call	clone_size	d_call	j_call	cdr3_nt	cdr3_aa
TRBV9	-	-	TRBJ2-3	TGTGCCAGCAGCGTAGCAGGGGCGATTACGGCAGATACGCAGTATTTT	CASSVAGAITADTQYF
TRBV7-9	-	TRBD1	TRBJ2-1	TGTGCCAGCAGCTTTCTCCGGGACAGGGCTTACGAGCAGTTCTTC	CASSFLRDRAYEQFF
TRBV7-3	-	-	TRBJ1-1	TGTGCCAGCAGCCTTTTTTCGCGGGGGGTCACTGAAGCTTTCTTT	CASSLFSRGVTEAFF
TRBV9	-	-	TRBJ1-2	TGTGCCAGCAGCGGTCCCGGGGGGCTCGGCTATGGCTACACCTTC	CASSGPGGLGYGYTF
TRBV11-3	-	TRBD1	TRBJ2-7	TGTGCCAGCAGTCTTAGTAAAGGGGGCCTCTCCTACGAGCAGTACTTC	CASSLSKGGLSYEQYF
TRBV19	-	TRBD2	TRBJ2-1	TGTGCCAGTACCTCCGAGGGGCTAGCGGGGTTTGATGAGCAGTTCTTC	CASTSEGLAGFDEQFF
TRBV7-3	-	-	TRBJ1-1	TGTGCCAGCAAGGAGGGAATCAACACTGAAGCTTTCTTT	CASKEGINTEAFF
TRBV11-1	-	-	TRBJ2-1	TGTGCCAGCAGCTTAGACGCCAGGGCCGCAAGGAGAATCTTC	CASSLDARAARRIF
TRBV6-5	-	-	TRBJ1-5	TGTGCCAGCAGGGGTTTTGGCGGTAATCAGCCCCAGCATTTT	CASRGFGGNQPQHF
TRBV30	few	-	TRBJ1-1	TGTGCCTGGAGTGTACCAGGGAACACTGAAGCTTTCTTT	CAWSVPGNTEAFF
TRBV19	-	TRBD1	TRBJ2-7	TGTGCCAGTAGTACCGGACAGGGGGCCGTCAACGAGCAGTACTTC	CASSTGQGAVNEQYF
TRBV7-9	-	-	TRBJ2-1	TGTGCCAGCAGCTCCGACAATGAGCAGTTCTTC	CASSSDNEQFF
TRBV27	-	-	TRBJ1-2	TGTGCCAGCAGTCTAGGACAGTATGATGGCTACACCTTC	CASSLGQYDGYTF
TRBV2	-	TRBD1	TRBJ2-2	TGTGCCAGCAGTGGACAGGGAATTGTTACCGGGGAGCTGTTTTTT	CASSGQGIVTGELFF
TRBV6-5	-	TRBD2	TRBJ2-7	TGTGCCAGCAGTCTCCTCGGGAGGAGCGAGCAGTACTTC	CASSLLGRSEQYF
TRBV7-7	once	-	TRBJ2-3	TGTGCTAGCAGCTTGGAGACGTTGGATACGCAGTATTTT	CASSLETLDTQYF
TRBV18	-	-	TRBJ1-1	TGTGCCAGCTCACCCACTCTCAACCAAAACACTGAAGCTTTCTTT	CASSPTLNQNTEAFF
TRBV11-2	-	-	TRBJ1-1	TGTGCCAGCGTCGGAGCTCCGGGCACTGAAGCTTTCTTT	CASVGAPGTEAFF
TRBV7-2	-	TRBD2	TRBJ2-1	TGTGCCAGCAGCCATGGGGCTAGCGGAAGAAATGAGCAGTTCTTC	CASSHGASGRNEQFF
TRBV27	-	TRBD1	TRBJ1-3	TGTGCCAGCAGTTCGACAGGGATCGGAAACACCATATATTTT	CASSSTGIGNTIYF
TRBV2	-	TRBD1	TRBJ1-5	TGTGCCAGCAGGGACAGGGTTAGCAATCAGCCCCAGCATTTT	CASRDRVSNQPQHF
TRBV19	-	-	TRBJ1-4	TGTGCCAGTAGTATGGGCAGGGCAACTAATGAAAAACTGTTTTTT	CASSMGRATNEKLFF
TRBV13	-	TRBD1	TRBJ1-1	TGTGCCAGCAGCCGTTTTATCGGGACAGTCAACACTGAAGCTTTCTTT	CASSRFIGTVNTEAFF
TRBV25-1	-	-	TRBJ2-1	TGTGCCAGCAGTAGTTGGGCAGGGTTAAACAATGAGCAGTTCTTC	CASSSWAGLNNEQFF
TRBV5-1	-	TRBD1	TRBJ2-7	TGCGCCAGCAGCCCAAGGACAGGGGGCCCCTACGAGCAGTACTTC	CASSPRTGGPYEQYF
TRBV5-1	-	-	TRBJ1-5	TGCGCCAGCAGCTTGGCCGGAGGGGAGGGCAATCAGCCCCAGCATTTT	CASSLAGGEGNQPQHF
TRBV11-1	-	TRBD1	TRBJ2-7	TGTGCCAGCAGCGGTAACCGGGACAGGGCTTTGGGCGAGCAGTACTTC	CASSGNRDRALGEQYF
TRBV5-6	few	-	TRBJ1-3	TGTGCCAGCAATCCCTTTTCGGGGGCTGGAAACACCATATATTTT	CASNPFSGAGNTIYF
TRBV19	-	TRBD1	TRBJ1-2	TGTGCCAGTAGTTTGGACAGGGGAAACTATGGCTACACCTTC	CASSLDRGNYGYTF
TRBV5-8	-	-	TRBJ2-1	TGTGCCAGCAGCTTTACCTCTGGGGGCCTGTCGCCCAATGAGCAGTTCTTC	CASSFTSGGLSPNEQFF
TRBV4-2	-	TRBD1	TRBJ1-5	TGTGCCAGCAGCCACGCCGGGACAGACAATCAGCCCCAGCATTTT	CASSHAGTDNQPQHF
TRBV27	-	-	TRBJ1-2	TGTGCCAGCAGTTCCGAACCATGGGACATCCATGGCTACACCTTC	CASSSEPWDIHGYTF
TRBV4-1	-	-	TRBJ1-1	TGCGCCAGCAGCCGAGGCCGGACGGGAAGAGCTTTCTTT	CASSRGRTGRAFF
TRBV9	-	-	TRBJ1-2	TGTGCCAGCAGCCCCGGGACAAGCCCTACTAACTATGGCTACACCTTC	CASSPGTSPTNYGYTF
TRBV7-8	-	TRBD1	TRBJ2-7	TGTGCCAGCAGCTTGATCCGGGACAGGGAATACGAGCAGTACTTT	CASSLIRDREYEQYF
TRBV6-5	-	-	TRBJ1-2	TGTGCCAGCAGTTCCTCTACAGAGGGCTACACCTTC	CASSSSTEGYTF
TRBV21-1	-	-	TRBJ2-5	TGTGCCAGCAGCAAAGCTGGGGGGTGTCTCGAGACCCAGTACTTC	CASSKAGGCLETQYF
TRBV7-2	-	-	TRBJ1-4	TGTGCCAGCAGCCCTTTGGCCGGGGAGTACGAAAAACTGTTTTTT	CASSPLAGEYEKLFF
TRBV11-3	-	-	TRBJ2-7	TGTGCCAGCAGCTTGGACAGCACCTACGAGCAGTACTTC	CASSLDSTYEQYF
TRBV11-1	-	-	TRBJ1-2	TGTGCCAGCAGCTTAGAATCAGGATATGGCTACACCTTC	CASSLESGYGYTF
TRBV4-3	-	TRBD2	TRBJ2-3	TGCGCCAGCAGCAAGGGACTAGCGGGGGCCAGCACAGATACGCAGTATTTT	CASSKGLAGASTDTQYF
TRBV2	-	-	TRBJ2-7	TGTGCCGGGGGTGACAGGCTACTATCGGGGGAGCAGTACTTC	CAGGDRLLSGEQYF
TRBV7-9	-	-	TRBJ2-2	TGTGCCAGCACCATTGACACCGGGGAGCTGTTTTTT	CASTIDTGELFF
TRBV29-1	-	-	TRBJ2-6	TGCAGCGCTCAGAAATCTGGGGCCAACGTCCTGACTTTC	CSAQKSGANVLTF
TRBV27	-	-	TRBJ2-1	TGTGCCAGCAGTATACGGACGGGGGCCTACAATGAGCAGTTCTTC	CASSIRTGAYNEQFF
TRBV2	-	-	TRBJ1-5	TGTGCCAGCAGCGACCCGAATATTGGACAGTTCAATCAGCCCCAGCATTTT	CASSDPNIGQFNQPQHF
TRBV27	once	-	TRBJ2-7	TGTGCCAGCAGTTTAGAGGGCAGGGGAGGGTCCTACGAGCAGTACTTC	CASSLEGRGGSYEQYF
TRBV6-6	-	-	TRBJ1-3	TGTGCCAGCAGCAAGAAGGACATCGTTGGAAACACCATATATTTT	CASSKKDIVGNTIYF
TRBV25-1	-	-	TRBJ2-7	TGTGCCAGCATTGGGGGGGCTCCGTCCTACGAGCAGTACTTC	CASIGGAPSYEQYF
TRBV19	-	-	TRBJ1-2	TGTGCCAGTACCAAGACAGATTATGGCTACACCTTC	CASTKTDYGYTF
TRBV5-6	-	-	TRBJ1-5	TGTGCCAGCAGCTTGGACAGAAGCAATCAGCCCCAGCATTTT	CASSLDRSNQPQHF
TRBV30	once	TRBD1	TRBJ1-5	TGTGCCTGGAGTAGCAGGGGGAATCAGCCCCAGCATTTT	CAWSSRGNQPQHF
TRBV9	-	TRBD1	TRBJ1-1	TGTGCCAGCAGCCCAGGGGTTACAGGGGGCACTGAAGCTTTCTTT	CASSPGVTGGTEAFF
TRBV9	-	TRBD1	TRBJ1-6	TGTGCCAGCAGCGTAGGACAGGGTGATTCACCCCTCCACTTT	CASSVGQGDSPLHF
TRBV4-3	-	TRBD1	TRBJ1-4	TGCGCCAGCAGCCAAGATGGGGGGACAGCTAATGAAAAACTGTTTTTT	CASSQDGGTANEKLFF